Presented here are 21 T cell receptor beta chains from one specimen sequenced in a study of blood T cell repertoires in COVID-19. Clones were sequenced by immunoSEQ multiplex PCR, and TCRdb holds only the in-frame ones, with some missing. The sample has fewer than 200,000 clones; roughly 82% are singletons. The sample taken for sequencing was peripheral blood. These receptors were obtained from an older woman with COVID-19, enrolled during active disease.

This chain joins TRBV5-1 and TRBJ2-7, with 7 positions matching TRBD1. This CDR3 has 15 residues. The germline CDR1 and CDR2 sequences are SGHRS and YFSETQ. Trimming at V came to 4 bases and at J to 0 bases, leaving 7 bases not matched to a gene. The CDR3 sequence is CASSPRQGSSYEQYF. DNA of the CDR3: TGCGCCAGCAGCCCTCGACAGGGTTCCTCCTACGAGCAGTACTTC.

The chain employs TRBV4-1 and TRBJ1-1, with 8 bases aligning to TRBD1. The CDR3 is made up of 14 amino acids. The V gene's germline CDR1 is MGHRA and CDR2 YSYEKL. V lost 3 bases and J lost 5; bases outside the gene matches: 5. This chain's CDR3 is CASSQATGVTEAFF. The CDR3 nucleotides are TGCGCCAGCAGCCAGGCGACAGGGGTGACTGAAGCTTTCTTT.

V gene TRBV9 combines with J gene TRBJ1-6, with no clear D. CDR1 SGDLS and CDR2 YYNGEE come from the germline V gene. The CDR3 length is 16 residues. The V end lost 3 bases, the J end lost 0 bases, and 10 bases lay between the germline ends. CDR3 sequence: CASSGRESSYNSPLHF. DNA for the CDR3: TGTGCCAGCAGCGGACGGGAGAGCTCCTATAATTCACCCCTCCACTTT.

The J gene is TRBJ2-1, the V gene TRBV14; 9 bases fit TRBD2. The CDR3 is 18 residues long. After removal of 4 bases from V and 8 bases from J, the junction contained 18 bases not matched to a gene. Germline V gene lookup returns CDR1 SGHDN and CDR2 FVKESK. In DNA form, the CDR3 reads TGTGCCAGCAGCCCCCTAGCGAGCGGGAGGCCCGGCCAGGATGAGCAGTTCTTC. It translates to CASSPLASGRPGQDEQFF.

This chain uses TRBV5-1 with TRBJ2-1; perhaps TRBD2 as D (5 bases). This CDR3 spans 14 amino acids. V was clipped by 4 bases and J by 5 bases, with 13 bases between them. From germline, CDR1 is SGHRS and CDR2 YFSETQ. This CDR3 is CASSAGQSHNEQFF. In nucleotides, the CDR3 is TGCGCCAGCAGCGCGGGTCAGTCCCACAATGAGCAGTTCTTC.

CDR3 sequence: CASSQSADRDYEQYF. The DNA of the CDR3 is TGCGCCAGCAGTCAATCCGCAGACAGAGACTACGAGCAGTACTTC. The chain recombines TRBV23-1 with TRBJ2-7, with D possibly being TRBD1 (5 bases). TRBV23-1 is classed as an ORF, of uncertain function. Trimming stripped 0 bases from V and 3 bases from J, with 12 bases between. The CDR3 contains 15 residues.

The J gene is TRBJ1-5, the V gene TRBV4-1, with D unresolved. Trimming took 5 bases from V and 4 from J, leaving 9 bases between them. The CDR3 totals 13 residues. Germline V gene sequence: CDR1 MGHRA, CDR2 YSYEKL. This chain's CDR3 is CASSVRENQPQHF. The DNA for the CDR3 is TGCGCCAGCAGCGTGAGGGAGAATCAGCCCCAGCATTTT.

J is TRBJ1-3 and V is TRBV5-6; the D is unclear. This CDR3 is built from 15 residues. The germline V and J ends were trimmed by 1 base and 3 bases, with 11 bases remaining between them. From germline, CDR1 is SGHDT and CDR2 YYEEEE. The CDR3 loop reads CASSLFTKYGNTIYF. For the CDR3, the DNA is TGTGCCAGCAGCTTGTTTACTAAATATGGAAACACCATATATTTT.

This chain uses TRBV5-4 with TRBJ2-1; 9 bases align to TRBD2. The CDR3 spans 16 residues. V was pared by 3 bases and J by 5 bases, with 9 bases of the junction left unmatched. In germline, CDR1 is SGHNT, CDR2 YYREEE (reference sequence). The CDR3 region is CASSWFISGGNNEQFF. For the CDR3, the DNA is TGTGCCAGCAGCTGGTTTATTAGCGGGGGAAACAATGAGCAGTTCTTC.

The V call is TRBV5-4, the J call TRBJ2-5, with TRBD2 identical over 12 bases. The CDR3 has 17 amino acids. J gave up 1 base and V 4 bases, and 8 bases lay outside the gene matches. Germline lookup yields CDR1 SGHNT and CDR2 YYREEE (reference sequence). The CDR3 here is CASSGRTSGDFQETQYF. CDR3 DNA sequence: TGTGCCAGCAGCGGGAGGACTAGCGGGGACTTCCAAGAGACCCAGTACTTC.

The chain has TRBV7-3 and TRBJ2-2, with 7 positions matching TRBD2. The V and J ends lost 6 bases and 0 bases, in that order; junction bases with no gene match: 4. This CDR3 region has 15 residues. Germline lookup yields CDR1 SGHTA and CDR2 FQGTGA. CDR3 nucleotide sequence: TGTGCCAGCAGTCCCGGACTAGCGAACACCGGGGAGCTGTTTTTT. This sequence encodes CASSPGLANTGELFF.

This clone was recorded once. The chain couples TRBV7-9 to TRBJ2-7; a weak D match, TRBD1 (6 bases). From germline, CDR1 is SEHNR and CDR2 FQNEAQ (reference sequence). This CDR3 is built from 14 residues. Between the trimmed V and J ends, which lost 1 base and 0 bases, there was a span of 7 bases. CDR3 coding DNA: TGTGCCAGCAGCTTAGGACAGGCCTCCTACGAGCAGTACTTC. This encodes CASSLGQASYEQYF.

The rearrangement links TRBV5-5 to TRBJ2-1, with D possibly matching TRBD2 (5 bases). V was shortened by 1 base and J by 7 bases, with 18 bases between the two germline ends. This CDR3 is 16 amino acids long. Germline CDR1 is SGHKS and CDR2 is YYEKEE (reference sequence). This CDR3 is CASSLSGRTSQNEQFF. DNA of the CDR3: TGTGCCAGCAGCTTGTCCGGTCGGACTTCCCAAAATGAGCAGTTCTTC.

This rearrangement joins TRBV5-1 to TRBJ1-1; 7 nucleotides agree with TRBD1. Unmatched junction bases numbered 4, after V lost 4 bases and J lost 1 base. Germline V gene sequence: CDR1 SGHRS, CDR2 YFSETQ. CDR3 size: 14 residues. CDR3 sequence: CASSTDRANTEAFF. As DNA, the CDR3 is TGCGCCAGCAGCACCGACAGGGCGAACACTGAAGCTTTCTTT. The full variable domain, with the rest looked up from reference TRBV5-1 and TRBJ1-1, is KAGVTQTPRYLIKTRGQQVTLSCSPISGHRSVSWYQQTPGQGLQFLFEYFSETQRNKGNFPGRFSGRQFSNSRSEMNVSTLELGDSALYLCASSTDRANTEAFFGQGTRLTVV.

This chain joins TRBV7-9 and TRBJ1-2; D remains unclear. The V end was cut by 2 bases, the J end by 4 bases, with 11 bases between. The CDR3 covers 14 residues. The germline gives CDR1 SEHNR, CDR2 FQNEAQ (reference sequence). The CDR3 sequence is CASSLHEGGYGYTF. CDR3 in DNA: TGTGCCAGCAGCTTACACGAGGGTGGCTATGGCTACACCTTC.

This chain connects TRBV7-6 to TRBJ1-1; tentative D call: TRBD1 (5 bases). Per germline, CDR1 SGHVS and CDR2 FNYEAQ. Between the trimmed V and J ends, which lost 0 bases and 2 bases, there was a span of 25 bases. This CDR3 is 20 amino acids long. CDR3 nucleotides: TGTGCCAGCAGCTTAGCGCCCATAGTCCCCTTTGGGGGGTCCAACACTGAAGCTTTCTTT. Encoded protein: CASSLAPIVPFGGSNTEAFF.

This clone was detected once. The chain recombines TRBV14 with TRBJ1-4, with D perhaps TRBD1 (5 bases). Germline V gene lookup returns CDR1 SGHDN and CDR2 FVKESK. The V gene lost 2 bases and the J gene lost 8 bases, with 6 bases spanning the gap. The CDR3 totals 12 residues. CDR3 region: CASSQRGEKLFF. The CDR3 coding sequence is TGTGCCAGCAGCCAAAGGGGAGAAAAACTGTTTTTT.

This chain joins TRBV28 and TRBJ2-2; 9 bases are a match to TRBD1. CDR3 length: 14 amino acids. Trimming cost V 6 bases and J 8 bases; bases outside gene matches: 7. Looked up from germline, CDR1 is MDHEN and CDR2 is SYDVKM. CDR3 bases: TGTGCCAGCAGCGGAGGGACAGGGCTAGGGGAGCTGTTTTTT. Translating gives CASSGGTGLGELFF.

This clone was found a few times. This chain joins TRBV28 and TRBJ1-6; TRBD1 agrees at 8 bases. Germline CDR1 reads MDHEN; CDR2 reads SYDVKM. This CDR3 has 16 residues. Losses at the gene ends were 5 bases for V and 5 bases for J; bases not matched to a gene: 8. The CDR3 region is CASSQIPGGDNSPLHF. As DNA, the CDR3 is TGTGCCAGCAGTCAAATCCCAGGGGGCGATAATTCACCCCTCCACTTT.

The chain uses TRBV3-1 (or the pseudogene TRBV3-2) and TRBJ2-7; D remains ambiguous. CDR3 size: 14 residues. Looked up from germline, CDR1 is LGHDT and CDR2 is YNNKEL (reference sequence). V lost 0 bases and J 7 bases, leaving 13 bases between the germline ends. The CDR3 spells CASSQDNPRWEQYF. The DNA of the CDR3 is TGTGCCAGCAGCCAAGATAACCCGAGATGGGAGCAGTACTTC.

The rearrangement links TRBV6-6 to TRBJ1-3; D may be TRBD1 (5 bases). The CDR3 is 15 residues long. The germline V and J ends were trimmed by 5 bases and 0 bases, with 11 bases remaining between them. The germline V gene has CDR1 MNHNY and CDR2 SVGAGI (reference sequence). The CDR3 region is CASSRDSHSGNTIYF. In nucleotides, the CDR3 is TGTGCCAGCAGTCGCGACAGCCACTCTGGAAACACCATATATTTT.